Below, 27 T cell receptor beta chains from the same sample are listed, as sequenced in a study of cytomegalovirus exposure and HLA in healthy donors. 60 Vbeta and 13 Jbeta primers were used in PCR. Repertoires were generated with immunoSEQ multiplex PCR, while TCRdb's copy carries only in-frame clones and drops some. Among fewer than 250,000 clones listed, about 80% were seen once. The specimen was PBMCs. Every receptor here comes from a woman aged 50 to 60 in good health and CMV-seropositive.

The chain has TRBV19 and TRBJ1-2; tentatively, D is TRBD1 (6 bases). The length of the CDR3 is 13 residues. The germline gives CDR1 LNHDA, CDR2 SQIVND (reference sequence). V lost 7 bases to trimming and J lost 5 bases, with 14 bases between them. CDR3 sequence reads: CASTPDGTYGYTF. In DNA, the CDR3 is TGTGCCAGTACCCCGGACGGGACATATGGCTACACCTTC.

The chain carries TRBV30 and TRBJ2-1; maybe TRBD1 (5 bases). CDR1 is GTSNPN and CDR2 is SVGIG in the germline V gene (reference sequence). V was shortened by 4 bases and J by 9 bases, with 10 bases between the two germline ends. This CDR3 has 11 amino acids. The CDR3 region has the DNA TGTGCCTGGATCCGGCAGGGTGAGCAGTTCTTC. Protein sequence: CAWIRQGEQFF.

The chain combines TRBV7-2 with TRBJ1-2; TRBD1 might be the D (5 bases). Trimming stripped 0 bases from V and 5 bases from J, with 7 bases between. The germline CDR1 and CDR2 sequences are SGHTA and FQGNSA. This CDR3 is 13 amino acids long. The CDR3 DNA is TGTGCCAGCAGCTTAGCGGGGCGTTATGGCTACACCTTC. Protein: CASSLAGRYGYTF.

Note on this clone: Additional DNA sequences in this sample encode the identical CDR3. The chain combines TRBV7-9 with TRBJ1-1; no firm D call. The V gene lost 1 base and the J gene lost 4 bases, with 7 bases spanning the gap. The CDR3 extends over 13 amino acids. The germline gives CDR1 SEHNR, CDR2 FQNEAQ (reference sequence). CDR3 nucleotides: TGTGCCAGCAGCTTAGAGGGAGGCACTGAAGCTTTCTTT. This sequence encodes CASSLEGGTEAFF. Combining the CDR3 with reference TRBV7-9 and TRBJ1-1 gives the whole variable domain DTGVSQNPRHKITKRGQNVTFRCDPISEHNRLYWYRQTLGQGPEFLTYFQNEAQLEKSRLLSDRFSAERPKGSFSTLEIQRTEQGDSAMYLCASSLEGGTEAFFGQGTRLTVV.

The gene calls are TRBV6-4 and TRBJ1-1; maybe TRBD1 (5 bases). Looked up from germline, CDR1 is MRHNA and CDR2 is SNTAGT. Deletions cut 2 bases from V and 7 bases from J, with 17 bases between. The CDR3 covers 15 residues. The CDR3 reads CASSDGGAKNDEAFF. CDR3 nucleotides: TGTGCCAGCAGTGACGGTGGGGCGAAAAATGATGAAGCTTTCTTT.

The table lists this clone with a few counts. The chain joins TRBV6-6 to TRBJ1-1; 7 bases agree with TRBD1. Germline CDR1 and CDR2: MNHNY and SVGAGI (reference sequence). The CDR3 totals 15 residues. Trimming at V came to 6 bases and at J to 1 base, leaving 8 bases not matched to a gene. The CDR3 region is CASRKYNRGNTEAFF. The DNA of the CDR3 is TGTGCCAGCAGGAAATATAACAGGGGGAACACTGAAGCTTTCTTT.

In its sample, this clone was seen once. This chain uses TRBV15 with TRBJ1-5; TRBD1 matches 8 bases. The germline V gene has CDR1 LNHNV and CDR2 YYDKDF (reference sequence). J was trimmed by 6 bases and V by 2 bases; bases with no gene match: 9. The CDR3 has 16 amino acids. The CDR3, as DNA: TGTGCCACCAGCAGACGGCGGCAGGGGGCCGGTCAGCCCCAGCATTTT. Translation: CATSRRRQGAGQPQHF. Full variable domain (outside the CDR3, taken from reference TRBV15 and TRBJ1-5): DAMVIQNPRYQVTQFGKPVTLSCSQTLNHNVMYWYQQKSSQAPKLLFHYYDKDFNNEADTPDNFQSRRPNTSFCFLDIRSPGLGDTAMYLCATSRRRQGAGQPQHFGDGTRLSIL.

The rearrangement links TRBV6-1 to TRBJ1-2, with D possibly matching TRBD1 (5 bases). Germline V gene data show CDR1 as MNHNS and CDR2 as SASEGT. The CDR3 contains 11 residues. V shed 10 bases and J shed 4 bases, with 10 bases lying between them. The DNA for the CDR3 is TGTGCCACCCAGACAGCCTATGGCTACACCTTC. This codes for CATQTAYGYTF.

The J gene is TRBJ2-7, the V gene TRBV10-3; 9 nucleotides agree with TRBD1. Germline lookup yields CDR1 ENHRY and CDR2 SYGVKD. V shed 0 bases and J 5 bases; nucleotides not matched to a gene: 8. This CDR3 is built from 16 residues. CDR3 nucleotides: TGTGCCATCAGTGAGTCGGGACAGGGTAGGATAAACGAGCAGTACTTC. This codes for CAISESGQGRINEQYF.

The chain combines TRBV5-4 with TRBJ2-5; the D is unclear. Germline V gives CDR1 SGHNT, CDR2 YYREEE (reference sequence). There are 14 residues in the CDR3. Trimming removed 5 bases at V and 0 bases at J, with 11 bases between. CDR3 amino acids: CASRGDWYQETQYF. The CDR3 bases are TGTGCCAGCAGGGGTGACTGGTACCAAGAGACCCAGTACTTC. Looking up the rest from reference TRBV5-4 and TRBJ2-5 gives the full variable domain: ETGVTQSPTHLIKTRGQQVTLRCSSQSGHNTVSWYQQALGQGPQFIFQYYREEENGRGNFPPRFSGLQFPNYSSELNVNALELDDSALYLCASRGDWYQETQYFGPGTRLLVL.

The CDR3 DNA reads TGCGCCAGCAGCTTGTCGCCCCGGGACAATCTCGGGGCCTACGAGCAGTACTTC. It encodes CASSLSPRDNLGAYEQYF. The chain links TRBV5-1 to TRBJ2-7; D is possibly TRBD1 (6 bases). This CDR3 comprises 18 residues. V was shortened by 1 base and J by 2 bases, with 22 bases between the two germline ends. Germline CDR1 SGHRS, CDR2 YFSETQ.

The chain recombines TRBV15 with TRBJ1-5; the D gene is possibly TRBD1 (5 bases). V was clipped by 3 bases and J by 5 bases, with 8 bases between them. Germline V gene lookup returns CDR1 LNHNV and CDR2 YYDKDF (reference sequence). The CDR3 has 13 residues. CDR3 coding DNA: TGTGCCACCAGCAGGGACACAGATCAGCCCCAGCATTTT. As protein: CATSRDTDQPQHF. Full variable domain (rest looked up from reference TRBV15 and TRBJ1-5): DAMVIQNPRYQVTQFGKPVTLSCSQTLNHNVMYWYQQKSSQAPKLLFHYYDKDFNNEADTPDNFQSRRPNTSFCFLDIRSPGLGDTAMYLCATSRDTDQPQHFGDGTRLSIL.

This CDR3 reads CASSLKGGGPFRNEQYF. The DNA for the CDR3 is TGTGCCAGCAGCTTAAAGGGGGGAGGGCCTTTTAGAAACGAGCAGTACTTC. The chain joins TRBV7-9 to TRBJ2-7; a weak D match, TRBD2 (7 bases). CDR3 length: 17 residues. V lost 2 bases to trimming and J lost 5 bases, with 22 bases between them. Germline V gene sequence: CDR1 SEHNR, CDR2 FQNEAQ (reference sequence).

In nucleotides, the CDR3 is TGTGCCAGCAGTTACAGGGGACAGGGGTATGGCTACACCTTC. Translated: CASSYRGQGYGYTF. The genes are TRBV6-5 and TRBJ1-2; TRBD1 matches at 10 bases. The CDR3 covers 14 residues. Germline V CDR1 and CDR2: MNHEY, SVGAGI. V lost 2 bases, J lost 5 bases, and 2 bases stayed unmatched.

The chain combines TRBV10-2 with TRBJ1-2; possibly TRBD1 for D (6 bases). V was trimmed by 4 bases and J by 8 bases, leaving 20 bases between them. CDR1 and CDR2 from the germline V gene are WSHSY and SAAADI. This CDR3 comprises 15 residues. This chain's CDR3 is CASSGGGRLGSGYTF. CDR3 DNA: TGCGCCAGCAGTGGGGGGGGGCGGCTTGGCTCGGGCTACACCTTC.

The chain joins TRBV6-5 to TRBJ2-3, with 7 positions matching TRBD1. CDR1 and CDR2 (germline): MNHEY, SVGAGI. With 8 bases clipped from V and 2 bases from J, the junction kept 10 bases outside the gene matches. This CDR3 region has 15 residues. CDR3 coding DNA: TGTGCCAGCGATCGACAGGGACCATTCACAGATACGCAGTATTTT. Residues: CASDRQGPFTDTQYF.

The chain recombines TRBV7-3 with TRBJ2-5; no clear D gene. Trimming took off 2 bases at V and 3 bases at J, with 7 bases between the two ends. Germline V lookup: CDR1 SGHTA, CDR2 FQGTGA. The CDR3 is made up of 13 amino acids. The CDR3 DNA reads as TGTGCCAGCAGCTTAGGCAGGAAAGAGACCCAGTACTTC. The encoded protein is CASSLGRKETQYF.

The CDR3 DNA reads TGTGCCAGCAGTGACTCCGACAGGGGGAAAACTAATGAAAAACTGTTTTTT. Its protein is CASSDSDRGKTNEKLFF. The rearrangement links TRBV6-4 to TRBJ1-4, with TRBD1 identical over 9 bases. Trimming took 0 bases from V and 1 from J; bases not matched to a gene: 3. The CDR3 loop spans 17 amino acids. Germline loops: CDR1 MRHNA, CDR2 SNTAGT.

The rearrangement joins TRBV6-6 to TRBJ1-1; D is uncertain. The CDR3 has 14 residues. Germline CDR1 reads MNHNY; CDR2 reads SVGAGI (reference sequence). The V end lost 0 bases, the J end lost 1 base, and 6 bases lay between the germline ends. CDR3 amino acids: CASSYSGRNTEAFF. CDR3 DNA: TGTGCCAGCAGTTACTCCGGGAGGAACACTGAAGCTTTCTTT.

DNA for the CDR3: TGTGCCAGCAGAGTCCTAACAGGGAAAACAGATACGCAGTATTTT. It yields the protein CASRVLTGKTDTQYF. The chain couples TRBV27 to TRBJ2-3; TRBD1 is a possible D gene (6 bases). The CDR3 extends over 15 amino acids. V dropped 6 bases and J dropped 3 bases, with 16 bases sitting between them. Per germline, CDR1 MNHEY and CDR2 SMNVEV (reference sequence).

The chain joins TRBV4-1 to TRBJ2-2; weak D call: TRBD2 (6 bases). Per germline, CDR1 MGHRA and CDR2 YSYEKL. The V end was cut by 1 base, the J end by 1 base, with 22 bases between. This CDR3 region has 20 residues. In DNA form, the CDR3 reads TGCGCCAGCAGCCAAGGGGGATCAAACTCCGGGACTCTGAACACCGGGGAGCTGTTTTTT. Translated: CASSQGGSNSGTLNTGELFF.

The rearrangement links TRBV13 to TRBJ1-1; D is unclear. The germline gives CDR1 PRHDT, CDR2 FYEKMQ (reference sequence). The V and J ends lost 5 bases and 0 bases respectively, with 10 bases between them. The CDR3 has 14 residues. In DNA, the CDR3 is TGTGCCAGCAGCAGGAGACGGTTGAACACTGAAGCTTTCTTT. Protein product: CASSRRRLNTEAFF.

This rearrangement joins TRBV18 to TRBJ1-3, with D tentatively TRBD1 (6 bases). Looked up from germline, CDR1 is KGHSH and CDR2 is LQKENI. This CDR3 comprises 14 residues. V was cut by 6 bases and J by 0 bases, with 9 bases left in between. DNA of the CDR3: TGTGCCAGCTCCTGGGACATCTCTGGAAACACCATATATTTT. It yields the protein CASSWDISGNTIYF.

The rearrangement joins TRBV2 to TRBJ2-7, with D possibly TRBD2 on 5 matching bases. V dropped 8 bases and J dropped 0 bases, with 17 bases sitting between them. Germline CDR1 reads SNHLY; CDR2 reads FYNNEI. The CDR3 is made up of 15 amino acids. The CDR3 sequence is CASPPGLKHSYEQYF. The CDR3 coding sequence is TGTGCCAGCCCGCCAGGACTTAAACACTCCTACGAGCAGTACTTC.

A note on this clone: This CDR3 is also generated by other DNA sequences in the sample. The CDR3 is CASSTQDRNTEAFF. CDR3 bases: TGTGCCAGCAGTACCCAAGACAGGAACACTGAAGCTTTCTTT. The rearrangement uses TRBV27 and TRBJ1-1, with D maybe TRBD1 (5 bases). Trimming pared 5 bases from V and 1 base from J, leaving 11 bases between. The CDR3 is 14 residues long. Germline CDR1 and CDR2: MNHEY and SMNVEV (reference sequence).

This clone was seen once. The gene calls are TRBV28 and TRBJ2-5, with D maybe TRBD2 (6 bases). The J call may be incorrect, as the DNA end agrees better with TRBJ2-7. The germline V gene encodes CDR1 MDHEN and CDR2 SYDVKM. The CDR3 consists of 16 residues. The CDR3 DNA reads TGTGCCAGCAGCCTCGCCGGGACGGGGGATCGATACGAGCAGTACTTC. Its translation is CASSLAGTGDRYEQYF.

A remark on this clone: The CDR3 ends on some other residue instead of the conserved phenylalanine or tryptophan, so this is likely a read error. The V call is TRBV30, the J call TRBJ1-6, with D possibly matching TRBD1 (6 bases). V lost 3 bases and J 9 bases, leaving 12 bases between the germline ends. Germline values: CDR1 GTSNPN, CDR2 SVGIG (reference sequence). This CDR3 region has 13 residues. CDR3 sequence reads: CAWRLNRASPLHV. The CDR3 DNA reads TGTGCCTGGAGATTAAACAGGGCTTCACCCCTCCACGTT.